The 19 T cell receptor beta chains listed next were all sequenced from one sample in a study of blood T cell repertoires in COVID-19. TCRdb's table, derived via immunoSEQ multiplex PCR, lists solely in-frame clones and lacks some. This sample has 200,000 or so clones, with about 80% found just once. Sequences were obtained from PBMCs or T cells enriched from blood (not recorded which). All receptors derive from a man in his forties who had recovered from COVID-19.

The rearrangement links TRBV27 to TRBJ2-7; 7 nucleotides agree with TRBD1. V was clipped by 8 bases and J by 6 bases; unmatched bases: 10. The CDR3 has 13 residues. Germline CDR1 MNHEY, CDR2 SMNVEV (reference sequence). This chain's CDR3 is CASFGQARGEQYF. DNA of the CDR3: TGTGCCAGCTTCGGACAGGCACGAGGCGAGCAGTACTTC.

This chain joins TRBV4-1 and TRBJ1-2, with TRBD1 as a possible D gene (5 bases). Germline CDR1 reads MGHRA; CDR2 reads YSYEKL. This CDR3 contains 13 residues. The germline V and J ends were trimmed by 2 bases and 2 bases, with 6 bases remaining between them. Written as DNA, the CDR3 is TGCGCCAGCAGCCAATCAGGGAACTATGGCTACACCTTC. It translates to CASSQSGNYGYTF.

This chain links TRBV9 with TRBJ1-2; 9 bases match TRBD1. The CDR3 has 14 residues. V lost 6 bases, J lost 4 bases, and 7 bases stayed unmatched. Per germline, CDR1 SGDLS and CDR2 YYNGEE. As DNA, the CDR3 is TGTGCCAGCACCCCACTGACAGGGGGCTATGGCTACACCTTC. Translating it yields CASTPLTGGYGYTF. The complete variable domain, with remaining parts taken from reference TRBV9 and TRBJ1-2, reads DSGVTQTPKHLITATGQRVTLRCSPRSGDLSVYWYQQSLDQGLQFLIQYYNGEERAKGNILERFSAQQFPDLHSELNLSSLELGDSALYFCASTPLTGGYGYTFGSGTRLTVV.

This clone appeared once. The rearrangement links TRBV28 to TRBJ1-2; 7 bases fit TRBD1. This CDR3 comprises 14 residues. The germline V gene has CDR1 MDHEN and CDR2 SYDVKM. Trimming cost V 6 bases and J 5 bases; bases outside gene matches: 9. The CDR3 region has the DNA TGTGCCAGCAGGCGACAGGGAGGAGGGTATGGCTACACCTTC. It yields the protein CASRRQGGGYGYTF.

CDR3 bases: TGTGCCAGCAGACCTCCAGGGGGCAGGAACATTCAGTACTTC. Encoded protein: CASRPPGGRNIQYF. The V call is TRBV6-5, the J call TRBJ2-4; 8 bases fit TRBD1. CDR1 and CDR2 (germline): MNHEY, SVGAGI. J was trimmed by 7 bases and V by 6 bases; bases with no gene match: 8. This CDR3 contains 14 residues.

The chain carries TRBV5-1 and TRBJ2-1; 7 bases line up with TRBD2. The CDR3 spans 16 residues. V trimming: 4 bases; J trimming: 9 bases; junction bases outside the gene matches: 16. Germline lookup yields CDR1 SGHRS and CDR2 YFSETQ. The CDR3: CASSPGLGGTFAEQFF. CDR3 bases: TGCGCCAGCAGCCCGGGGCTCGGGGGGACCTTTGCTGAGCAGTTCTTC.

The CDR3 region is CASSGLSATGELFF. For the CDR3, the DNA is TGTGCCAGCAGCGGCTTAAGTGCCACCGGGGAGCTGTTTTTT. The V call is TRBV4-2, the J call TRBJ2-2, with D uncertain. The CDR3 is made up of 14 amino acids. The germline V and J ends were trimmed by 5 bases and 4 bases, with 11 bases remaining between them. Germline-derived CDR1 and CDR2 are LGHNA and YNFKEQ.

The chain couples TRBV28 to TRBJ2-7, with TRBD1 as a possible D gene (7 bases). The CDR3 spans 15 residues. Trimming left V 6 bases short and J 4 bases short, with 19 bases between. CDR1 MDHEN and CDR2 SYDVKM come from the germline V gene. The chain's CDR3 is CASRRDSRGPYEQYF. The DNA for the CDR3 is TGTGCCAGCAGGCGGGACAGTCGGGGACCTTACGAGCAGTACTTC.

J is TRBJ1-5 and V is TRBV5-6, with a weak D call TRBD1 (6 bases). The CDR3 is 12 residues long. Germline-derived CDR1 and CDR2 are SGHDT and YYEEEE. Between the trimmed V and J ends, which lost 4 bases and 7 bases, there was a span of 9 bases. The CDR3 sequence is CASSRGGQPQHF. The CDR3, as DNA: TGTGCCAGCAGCCGGGGGGGCCAGCCCCAGCATTTT.

The rearrangement uses TRBV5-1 and TRBJ1-4, with D tentatively TRBD1 (6 bases). Trimming left V 0 bases short and J 7 bases short, with 13 bases between. This CDR3 is 15 amino acids long. Germline V gives CDR1 SGHRS, CDR2 YFSETQ. The DNA of the CDR3 is TGCGCCAGCAGCTTGGCGCAGGGGTCTGGTGAAAAACTGTTTTTT. This encodes CASSLAQGSGEKLFF.

The rearrangement joins TRBV27 to TRBJ2-7; 9 positions match TRBD1. Germline CDR1 reads MNHEY; CDR2 reads SMNVEV (reference sequence). This CDR3 has 22 amino acids. Trimming took 3 bases from V and 2 from J; bases not matched to a gene: 26. The CDR3 loop reads CASSFSLGVTGTGRLRTYEQYF. Here the CDR3 DNA reads TGTGCCAGCAGTTTTTCTTTGGGAGTTACCGGGACAGGGAGACTGCGGACCTACGAGCAGTACTTC.

This chain links TRBV3-1 (or the pseudogene TRBV3-2) with TRBJ1-3; 9 bases match TRBD1. V shed 4 bases, J shed 5 bases, and the junction held 6 bases outside the gene matches. Germline lookup yields CDR1 LGHDT and CDR2 YNNKEL (reference sequence). This CDR3 is built from 15 residues. For the CDR3, the DNA is TGTGCCAGCAGCCTCGGACAGGGGTTGAGAAACACCATATATTTT. Translated: CASSLGQGLRNTIYF.

Of note for this clone: The same CDR3 can be traced to other DNA sequences in this sample. CDR3 sequence: CAWSTGVNTEAFF. The CDR3 DNA sequence: TGTGCCTGGTCAACAGGGGTGAACACTGAAGCTTTCTTT. The chain recombines TRBV30 with TRBJ1-1; TRBD1 matches 7 bases. Trimming removed 5 bases from V and 0 bases from J; junction bases left unmatched: 3. In germline, CDR1 is GTSNPN, CDR2 SVGIG (reference sequence). The CDR3 has 13 amino acids.

The V and J genes are TRBV18 and TRBJ1-5; the match to TRBD1 covers 9 bases. Germline CDR1 and CDR2: KGHSH and LQKENI. CDR3 length equals 16 residues. V shed 6 bases, J shed 3 bases, and the junction held 9 bases outside the gene matches. In DNA form, the CDR3 reads TGTGCCAGCTCTCAGAACGGACAGGGGAACAATCAGCCCCAGCATTTT. Encoded protein: CASSQNGQGNNQPQHF.

The chain joins TRBV2 to TRBJ1-5; D is undetermined. This CDR3 is built from 14 residues. The germline V gene encodes CDR1 SNHLY and CDR2 FYNNEI. Trimming took 5 bases from V and 4 from J, leaving 12 bases between them. The CDR3 sequence is CASSTERENQPQHF. CDR3 coding DNA: TGTGCCAGCAGTACCGAGAGGGAAAATCAGCCCCAGCATTTT.

This clone showed up just once. The chain combines TRBV5-1 with TRBJ2-3; 8 nucleotides agree with TRBD2. From germline, CDR1 is SGHRS and CDR2 YFSETQ. The junction had 6 bases not matched to a gene; V was cut back by 0 bases and J by 6 bases. This CDR3 comprises 15 residues. CDR3 region: CASSLERGPGDTQYF. The DNA of the CDR3 is TGCGCCAGCAGCTTGGAGCGGGGGCCAGGGGATACGCAGTATTTT. The whole variable domain, remainder taken from reference TRBV5-1 and TRBJ2-3, is KAGVTQTPRYLIKTRGQQVTLSCSPISGHRSVSWYQQTPGQGLQFLFEYFSETQRNKGNFPGRFSGRQFSNSRSEMNVSTLELGDSALYLCASSLERGPGDTQYFGPGTRLTVL.

The rearrangement uses TRBV3-1 (or the pseudogene TRBV3-2) and TRBJ1-2; no clear D. The CDR3 spans 15 residues. Trimming removed 1 base at V and 4 bases at J, with 13 bases between. From germline, CDR1 is LGHDT and CDR2 YNNKEL (reference sequence). The CDR3 nucleotides read TGTGCCAGCAGCCAAGTCCCCGACTTAGGCTATGGCTACACCTTC. Its protein product is CASSQVPDLGYGYTF.

The table lists this clone with a few counts. The chain is built from TRBV5-1 and TRBJ2-3, with D possibly being TRBD2 (6 bases). V lost 4 bases and J 1 base, leaving 13 bases between the germline ends. CDR3 length: 15 amino acids. Germline CDR1 SGHRS, CDR2 YFSETQ. The CDR3 DNA sequence: TGCGCCAGCAGCGGAGGGACCTTTGGCACAGATACGCAGTATTTT. Its translation: CASSGGTFGTDTQYF. Filled out from reference TRBV5-1 and TRBJ2-3, the complete variable domain reads KAGVTQTPRYLIKTRGQQVTLSCSPISGHRSVSWYQQTPGQGLQFLFEYFSETQRNKGNFPGRFSGRQFSNSRSEMNVSTLELGDSALYLCASSGGTFGTDTQYFGPGTRLTVL.

This clone was detected only a few times. The gene calls are TRBV11-2 and TRBJ2-2; D is perhaps TRBD1 (6 bases). The V gene lost 1 base and the J gene lost 4 bases, with 10 bases spanning the gap. CDR1 is SGHAT, CDR2 FQNNGV, per germline. The CDR3 runs to 15 residues. The DNA for the CDR3 is TGTGCCAGCAGCTTAGGAACAGGGCCCACCGGGGAGCTGTTTTTT. Its translation is CASSLGTGPTGELFF.